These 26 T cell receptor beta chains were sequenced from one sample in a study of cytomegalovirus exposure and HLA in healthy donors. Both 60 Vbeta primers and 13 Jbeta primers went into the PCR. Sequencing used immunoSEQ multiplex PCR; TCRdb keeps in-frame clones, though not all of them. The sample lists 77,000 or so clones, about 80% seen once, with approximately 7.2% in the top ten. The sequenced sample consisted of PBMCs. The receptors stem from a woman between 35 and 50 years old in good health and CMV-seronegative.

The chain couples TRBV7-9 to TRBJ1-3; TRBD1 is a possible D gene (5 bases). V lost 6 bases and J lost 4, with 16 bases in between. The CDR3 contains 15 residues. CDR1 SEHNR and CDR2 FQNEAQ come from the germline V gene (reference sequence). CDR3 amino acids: CASSKAGHGGNTIYF. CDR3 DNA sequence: TGTGCCAGCAGTAAGGCAGGGCACGGCGGAAACACCATATATTTT.

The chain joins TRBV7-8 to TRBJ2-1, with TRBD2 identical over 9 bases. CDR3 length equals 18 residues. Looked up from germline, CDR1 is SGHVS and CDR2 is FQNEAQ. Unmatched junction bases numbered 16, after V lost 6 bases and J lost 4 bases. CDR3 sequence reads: CASRYQWSRGGRYNEQFF. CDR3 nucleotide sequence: TGTGCCAGCAGATACCAATGGTCGCGGGGGGGCAGGTACAATGAGCAGTTCTTC.

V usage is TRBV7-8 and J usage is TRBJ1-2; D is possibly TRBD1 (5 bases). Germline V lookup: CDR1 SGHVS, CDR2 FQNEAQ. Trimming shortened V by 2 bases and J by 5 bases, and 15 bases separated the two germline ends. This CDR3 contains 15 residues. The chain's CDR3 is CASSLLTQAVYGYTF. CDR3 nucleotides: TGTGCCAGCAGCTTATTAACACAGGCTGTGTATGGCTACACCTTC.

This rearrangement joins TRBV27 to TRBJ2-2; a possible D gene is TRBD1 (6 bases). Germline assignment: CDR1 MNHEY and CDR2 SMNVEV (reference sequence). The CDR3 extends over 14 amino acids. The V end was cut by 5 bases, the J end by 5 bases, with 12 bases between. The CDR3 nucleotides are TGTGCCAGCAGTCCCTACAGGGCTACCGGGGAGCTGTTTTTT. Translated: CASSPYRATGELFF.

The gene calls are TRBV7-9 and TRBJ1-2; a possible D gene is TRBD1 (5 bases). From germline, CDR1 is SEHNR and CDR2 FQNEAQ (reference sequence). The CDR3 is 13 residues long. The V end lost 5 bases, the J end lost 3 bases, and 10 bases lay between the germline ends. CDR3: CASSPGTDYGYTF. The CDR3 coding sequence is TGTGCCAGCAGCCCGGGGACTGACTATGGCTACACCTTC.

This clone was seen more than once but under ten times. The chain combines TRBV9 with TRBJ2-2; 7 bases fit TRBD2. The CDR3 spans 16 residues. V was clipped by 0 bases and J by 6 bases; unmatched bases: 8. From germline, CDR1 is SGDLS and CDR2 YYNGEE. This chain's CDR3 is CASSVGPSGGAGELFF. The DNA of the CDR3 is TGTGCCAGCAGCGTAGGGCCTAGCGGAGGGGCCGGGGAGCTGTTTTTT.

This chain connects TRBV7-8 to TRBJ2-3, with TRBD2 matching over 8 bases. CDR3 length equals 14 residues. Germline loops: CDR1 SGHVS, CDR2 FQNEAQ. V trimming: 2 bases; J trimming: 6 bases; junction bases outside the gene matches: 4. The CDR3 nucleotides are TGTGCCAGCAGCTTACGGGAGGGCCGGGATACGCAGTATTTT. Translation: CASSLREGRDTQYF. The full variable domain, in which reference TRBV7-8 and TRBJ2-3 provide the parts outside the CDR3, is GAGVSQSPRYKVAKRGQDVALRCDPISGHVSLFWYQQALGQGPEFLTYFQNEAQLDKSGLPSDRFFAERPEGSVSTLKIQRTQQEDSAVYLCASSLREGRDTQYFGPGTRLTVL.

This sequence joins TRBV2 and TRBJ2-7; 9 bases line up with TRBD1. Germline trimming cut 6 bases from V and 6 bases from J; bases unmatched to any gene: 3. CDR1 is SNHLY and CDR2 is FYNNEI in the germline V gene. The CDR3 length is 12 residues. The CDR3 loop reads CASSGQGFEQYF. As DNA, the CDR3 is TGTGCCAGCAGCGGACAGGGGTTCGAGCAGTACTTC.

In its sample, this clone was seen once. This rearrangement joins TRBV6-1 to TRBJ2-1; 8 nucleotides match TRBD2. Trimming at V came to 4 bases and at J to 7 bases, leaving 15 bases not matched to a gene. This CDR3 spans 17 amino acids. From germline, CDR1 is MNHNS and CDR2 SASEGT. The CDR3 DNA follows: TGTGCCAGCAGTGCCCGAACTTCTTTGCGGGGGGCTAATGAGCAGTTCTTC. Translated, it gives CASSARTSLRGANEQFF.

CDR3: CASSLAGAVSGELFF. CDR3 nucleotide sequence: TGTGCCAGCAGCTTAGCGGGAGCAGTTTCGGGGGAGCTGTTTTTT. This chain links TRBV7-2 with TRBJ2-2; tentatively, D is TRBD2 (5 bases). Per the germline V gene, CDR1 is SGHTA and CDR2 is FQGNSA. V was cut by 0 bases and J by 8 bases, with 13 bases left in between. CDR3 length: 15 amino acids.

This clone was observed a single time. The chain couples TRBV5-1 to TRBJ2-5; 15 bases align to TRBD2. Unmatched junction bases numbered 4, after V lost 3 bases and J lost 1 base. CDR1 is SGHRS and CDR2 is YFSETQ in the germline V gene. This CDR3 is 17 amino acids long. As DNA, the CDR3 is TGCGCCAGCAGCTCTGGACTAGCGGGGGGGATCCAAGAGACCCAGTACTTC. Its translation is CASSSGLAGGIQETQYF.

The CDR3 sequence: CASSVTLGTQGGYTF. CDR3 coding DNA: TGTGCCAGCAGTGTGACCCTTGGGACACAAGGTGGCTACACCTTC. The rearrangement joins TRBV2 to TRBJ1-2; a weak D match, TRBD1 (6 bases). This CDR3 is 15 amino acids long. Deletions cut 4 bases from V and 7 bases from J, with 19 bases between. The V gene's germline CDR1 is SNHLY and CDR2 FYNNEI.

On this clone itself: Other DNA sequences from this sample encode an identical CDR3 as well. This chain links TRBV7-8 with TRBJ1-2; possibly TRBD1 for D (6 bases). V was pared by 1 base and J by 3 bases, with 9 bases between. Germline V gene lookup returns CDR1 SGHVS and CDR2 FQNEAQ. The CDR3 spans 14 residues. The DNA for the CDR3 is TGTGCCAGCAGCTTAGGAGGACAGTACTATGGCTACACCTTC. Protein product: CASSLGGQYYGYTF.

The CDR3 reads CASSQGGRYEQYF. As DNA, the CDR3 is TGTGCCAGCAGCCAAGGGGGCAGATACGAGCAGTACTTC. The chain couples TRBV7-2 to TRBJ2-7; TRBD1 agrees at 7 bases. Germline V gene data show CDR1 as SGHTA and CDR2 as FQGNSA. J gave up 4 bases and V 5 bases, and 5 bases lay outside the gene matches. The CDR3 runs 13 residues.

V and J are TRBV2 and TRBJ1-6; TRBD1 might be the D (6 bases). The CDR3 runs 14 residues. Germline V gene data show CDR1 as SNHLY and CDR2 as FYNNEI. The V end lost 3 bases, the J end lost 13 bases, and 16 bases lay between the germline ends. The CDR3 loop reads CASSDGGREGPLHF. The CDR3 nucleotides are TGTGCCAGCAGTGATGGGGGCCGAGAAGGGCCCCTCCACTTT.

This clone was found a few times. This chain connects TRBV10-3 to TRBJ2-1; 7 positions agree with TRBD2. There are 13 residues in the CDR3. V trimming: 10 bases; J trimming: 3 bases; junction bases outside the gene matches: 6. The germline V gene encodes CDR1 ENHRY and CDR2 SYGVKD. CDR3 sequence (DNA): TGTGCCACCGCCGGGACTAACTACAATGAGCAGTTCTTC. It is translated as CATAGTNYNEQFF.

Written as DNA, the CDR3 is TGTGCCAGTAGTATATCTCACAGGGCGAACACTGAAGCTTTCTTT. This codes for CASSISHRANTEAFF. The V call is TRBV19, the J call TRBJ1-1; a weak D match, TRBD1 (6 bases). Germline CDR1 and CDR2: LNHDA and SQIVND (reference sequence). V lost 2 bases and J lost 1, with 11 bases in between. This CDR3 has 15 residues.

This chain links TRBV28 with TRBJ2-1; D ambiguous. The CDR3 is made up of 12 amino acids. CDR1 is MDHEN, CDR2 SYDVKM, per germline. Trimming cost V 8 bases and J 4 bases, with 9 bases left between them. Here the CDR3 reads CASSYRYNEQFF. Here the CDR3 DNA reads TGTGCCAGCTCGTATCGGTACAATGAGCAGTTCTTC.

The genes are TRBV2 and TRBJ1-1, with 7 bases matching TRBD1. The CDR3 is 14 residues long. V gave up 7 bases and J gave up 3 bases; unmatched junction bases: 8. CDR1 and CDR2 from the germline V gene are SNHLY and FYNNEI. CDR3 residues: CASKDRDRYTEAFF. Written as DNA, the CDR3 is TGTGCCAGCAAAGACAGGGATCGATACACTGAAGCTTTCTTT.

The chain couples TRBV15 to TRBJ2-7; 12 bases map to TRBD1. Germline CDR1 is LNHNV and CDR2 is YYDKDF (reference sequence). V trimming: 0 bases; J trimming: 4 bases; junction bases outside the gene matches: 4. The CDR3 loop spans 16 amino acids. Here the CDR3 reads CATSRDSGQGAYEQYF. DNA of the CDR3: TGTGCCACCAGCAGAGATTCGGGACAGGGGGCATACGAGCAGTACTTC.

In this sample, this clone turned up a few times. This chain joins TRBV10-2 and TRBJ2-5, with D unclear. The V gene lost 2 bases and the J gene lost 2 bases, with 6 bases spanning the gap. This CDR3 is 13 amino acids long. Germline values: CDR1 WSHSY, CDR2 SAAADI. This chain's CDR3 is CASSEAVQETQYF. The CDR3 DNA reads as TGCGCCAGCAGTGAGGCAGTACAAGAGACCCAGTACTTC.

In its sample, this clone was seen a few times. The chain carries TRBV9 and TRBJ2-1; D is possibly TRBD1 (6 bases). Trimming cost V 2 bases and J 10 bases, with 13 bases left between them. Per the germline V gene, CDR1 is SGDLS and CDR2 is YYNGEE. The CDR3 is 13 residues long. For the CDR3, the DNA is TGTGCCAGCAGCGTTAGGGGGAATTGGGAGCAGTTCTTC. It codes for CASSVRGNWEQFF.

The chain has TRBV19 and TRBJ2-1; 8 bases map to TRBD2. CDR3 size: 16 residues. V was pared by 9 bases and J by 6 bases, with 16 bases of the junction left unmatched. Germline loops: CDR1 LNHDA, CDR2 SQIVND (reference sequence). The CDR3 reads CASREIAGPRGNEQFF. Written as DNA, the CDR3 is TGTGCCAGCAGAGAGATAGCGGGACCGAGGGGCAATGAGCAGTTCTTC. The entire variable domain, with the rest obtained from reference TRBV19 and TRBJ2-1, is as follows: DGGITQSPKYLFRKEGQNVTLSCEQNLNHDAMYWYRQDPGQGLRLIYYSQIVNDFQKGDIAEGYSVSREKKESFPLTVTSAQKNPTAFYLCASREIAGPRGNEQFFGPGTRLTVL.

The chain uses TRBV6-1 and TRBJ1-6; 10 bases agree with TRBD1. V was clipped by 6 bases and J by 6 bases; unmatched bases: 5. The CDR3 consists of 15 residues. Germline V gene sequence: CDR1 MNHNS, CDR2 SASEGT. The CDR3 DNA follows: TGTGCCAGCAGGAAGACAGGGGGCAGTAATTCACCCCTCCACTTT. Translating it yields CASRKTGGSNSPLHF.

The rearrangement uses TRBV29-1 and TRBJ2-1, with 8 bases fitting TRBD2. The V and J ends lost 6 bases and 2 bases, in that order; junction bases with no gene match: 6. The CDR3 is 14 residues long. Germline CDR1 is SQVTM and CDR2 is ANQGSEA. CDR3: CSVPGLGPYNEQFF. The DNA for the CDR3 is TGCAGCGTACCGGGACTAGGACCCTACAATGAGCAGTTCTTC.

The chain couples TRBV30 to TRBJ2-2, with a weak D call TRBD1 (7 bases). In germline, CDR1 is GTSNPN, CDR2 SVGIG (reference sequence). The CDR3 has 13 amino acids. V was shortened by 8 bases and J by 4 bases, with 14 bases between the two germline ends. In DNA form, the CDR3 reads TGTGCCCGGGGGACAGTTATCACCGGGGAGCTGTTTTTT. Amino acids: CARGTVITGELFF. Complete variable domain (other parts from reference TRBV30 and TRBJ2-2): SQTIHQWPATLVQPVGSPLSLECTVEGTSNPNLYWYRQAAGRGLQLLFYSVGIGQISSEVPQNLSASRPQDRQFILSSKKLLLSDSGFYLCARGTVITGELFFGEGSRLTVL.